This T cell receptor (beta chain) appears in the sequencing data of a study of radiotherapy plus CTLA-4 blockade in lung cancer. As for the study in general: Objective responses were seen in around 17% of patients, disease control in approximately 29%.

On this clone: As yet, its antigen is unknown.

Whole-study results and caveats: Blood TCR clones of tumor origin expanded after radiotherapy plus ipilimumab. The best prediction of response reportedly came from early blood T cell clone dynamics, with interferon-beta.

Here immunoSEQ multiplex PCR was the method, and the copy in TCRdb shows in-frame clones only, minus some. This sample carries tens of thousands of clones, roughly three quarters of them seen once, and the ten largest clones take approximately 15%. The CDR3 totals 14 residues. The V and J ends lost 5 bases and 4 bases, in that order; junction bases with no gene match: 5. Per the germline V gene, CDR1 is SGHNT and CDR2 is YENEEA. The chain joins TRBV11-3 to TRBJ2-1, with 7 bases fitting TRBD2. The source of this sequence is a human donor with non-small cell lung cancer whose response to radiotherapy plus ipilimumab could not be evaluated. Some clones in this sample may be carry-over from other donors' samples. The specimen was peripheral blood, collected from a patient treated with radiotherapy plus ipilimumab. Here the CDR3 reads CASSHSGGYNEQFF. The CDR3 DNA reads as TGTGCCAGCAGCCACTCGGGGGGATACAATGAGCAGTTCTTC.